What follows are 22 T cell receptor beta chains derived from one specimen sequenced in a study of T cell repertoires in cytomegalovirus infection. TCRdb re-called the reads through MiXCR, storing one row per CDR3 protein. This sample carries roughly 920,000 distinct CDR3 sequences, roughly 30% of them seen once, and the ten largest clones take around 15%. What these receptors recognize is not known. The sample in question was cultured CD8+ T cells from PBMCs, obtained from culture after CMV antigen stimulation. The receptor source for this set is a human donor in good health (CMV status not recorded). Some clones in this sample may be carry-over from other donors' samples.

This clonotype was seen just once. The chain carries TRBV27 and TRBJ1-2; D is ambiguous. The V gene's germline CDR1 is MNHEY and CDR2 SMNVEV (reference sequence). This CDR3 contains 13 residues. Deletions cut 1 base from V and 6 bases from J, with 9 bases between. The CDR3 region is CASSLYSSDGYTF. CDR3 nucleotide sequence: TGTGCCAGCAGTTTATACTCGTCAGATGGCTACACCTTC.

This clonotype occurred a few times. The J gene is TRBJ2-3, the V gene TRBV6-2 or TRBV6-3; 9 nucleotides line up with TRBD2. Germline-derived CDR1 and CDR2 are MNHEY and SVGEGT. Germline trimming cut 2 bases from V and 5 bases from J; bases unmatched to any gene: 14. The CDR3 consists of 18 residues. CDR3 residues: CASSYKVAGAPAEDTQYF. The CDR3, as DNA: TGTGCCAGCAGTTACAAGGTAGCGGGGGCCCCTGCAGAAGATACGCAGTATTTT.

CDR3 DNA sequence: TGTGCCAGCAGCTTCGGGACAGGGGCGGAAGAGCAGTACTTC. Translating it yields CASSFGTGAEEQYF. The gene calls are TRBV3-1 and TRBJ2-7, with 10 bases aligning to TRBD1. CDR1 and CDR2 from the germline V gene are LGHDT and YNNKEL (reference sequence). The CDR3 consists of 14 residues. The J segment lost 7 bases and the V segment lost 5 bases, leaving 8 bases of the junction unmatched.

There are a few counts of this clonotype. CDR3: CASSFGGSFYGYTF. The CDR3 coding sequence is TGTGCCAGCAGTTTTGGAGGCAGCTTCTATGGCTACACCTTC. The chain joins TRBV27 to TRBJ1-2; D is undetermined. The V and J ends lost 3 bases and 4 bases respectively, with 12 bases between them. This CDR3 contains 14 residues. Germline lookup yields CDR1 MNHEY and CDR2 SMNVEV (reference sequence).

A few counts support this clonotype. The V call is TRBV7-9, the J call TRBJ2-2; no clear D. Trimming cost V 9 bases and J 1 base, with 15 bases left between them. Germline lookup yields CDR1 SEHNR and CDR2 FQNEAQ (reference sequence). The CDR3 consists of 15 residues. This CDR3 reads CARSGQTMNTGELFF. The CDR3 nucleotides are TGTGCCAGGTCGGGCCAGACAATGAACACCGGGGAGCTGTTTTTT.

The rearrangement joins TRBV6-5 to TRBJ1-5; TRBD1 aligns across 7 bases. This CDR3 contains 15 residues. V trimming: 6 bases; J trimming: 1 base; junction bases outside the gene matches: 6. The germline CDR1 and CDR2 sequences are MNHEY and SVGAGI. This chain's CDR3 is CASRSQGMSNQPQHF. The CDR3 DNA follows: TGTGCCAGCAGATCACAGGGGATGAGCAATCAGCCCCAGCATTTT.

This clonotype appeared many times. The rearrangement uses TRBV28 and TRBJ2-7; D might be TRBD1 (6 bases). Trimming took off 3 bases at V and 0 bases at J, with 12 bases between the two ends. Germline CDR1 MDHEN, CDR2 SYDVKM. CDR3 size: 15 residues. CDR3 residues: CASSFTDSSSYEQYV. In nucleotides, the CDR3 is TGTGCCAGCAGTTTCACGGACAGTAGCTCCTACGAGCAGTACGTC.

This clonotype has just one count. The rearrangement links TRBV27 to TRBJ1-4, with D unresolved. CDR1 is MNHEY, CDR2 SMNVEV, per germline (reference sequence). The CDR3 sequence is 16 residues long. Between the trimmed V and J ends, which lost 4 bases and 0 bases, there was a span of 12 bases. CDR3 sequence reads: CASSWSAYSTNEKLFF. The DNA for the CDR3 is TGTGCCAGCAGTTGGAGCGCATATTCAACTAATGAAAAACTGTTTTTT. The variable domain in full, with the rest retrieved from reference TRBV27 and TRBJ1-4, is EAQVTQNPRYLITVTGKKLTVTCSQNMNHEYMSWYRQDPGLGLRQIYYSMNVEVTDKGDVPEGYKVSRKEKRNFPLILESPSPNQTSLYFCASSWSAYSTNEKLFFGSGTQLSVL.

This clonotype occurred a few times. The chain has TRBV6-2 or TRBV6-3 and TRBJ2-7; 9 nucleotides match TRBD2. Per the germline V gene, CDR1 is MNHEY and CDR2 is SVGEGT. V lost 9 bases, J lost 6 bases, and 33 bases stayed unmatched. The CDR3 totals 21 residues. The CDR3 is CARYQSGRTQERRDVEGEQYV. The CDR3 nucleotides read TGTGCCAGATACCAAAGCGGGAGGACACAAGAGAGGAGGGATGTGGAAGGCGAGCAGTACGTC.

This clonotype came up a few times. The chain links TRBV27 to TRBJ2-7; D could derive from TRBD1 or TRBD2 (5 bases each). With 1 base removed from V and 5 bases from J, the gap between germline ends came to 12 bases. Per the germline V gene, CDR1 is MNHEY and CDR2 is SMNVEV (reference sequence). The CDR3 runs to 14 residues. The CDR3 DNA sequence: TGTGCCAGCAGTTTATTGGCAGAGGGACACGAGCAGTACTTC. As protein: CASSLLAEGHEQYF.

The chain couples TRBV11-2 to TRBJ2-3; 8 nucleotides match TRBD2. CDR1 and CDR2 from the germline V gene are SGHAT and FQNNGV. The CDR3 extends over 15 amino acids. J lost 4 bases, V lost 3 bases, and 6 bases had no gene match. Here the CDR3 DNA reads TGTGCCAGCAGCTTTACTAGCGGAATGTCAGATACGCAGTATTTT. This codes for CASSFTSGMSDTQYF.

This chain joins TRBV7-9 and TRBJ1-1; a possible D gene is TRBD1 (6 bases). The CDR3 totals 17 residues. V lost 5 bases, J lost 2 bases, and 21 bases lay in between. In germline, CDR1 is SEHNR, CDR2 FQNEAQ (reference sequence). In nucleotides, the CDR3 is TGTGCCAGCAGCCTCACGGGGCAGGGGATTACAAACACTGAAGCTTTCTTT. This codes for CASSLTGQGITNTEAFF.

The rearrangement joins TRBV7-2 to TRBJ1-1; D gene unclear. This CDR3 has 16 residues. Germline CDR1 reads SGHTA; CDR2 reads FQGNSA. V was trimmed by 3 bases and J by 6 bases, leaving 20 bases between them. The CDR3 coding sequence is TGTGCCAGCAGCTTGGTCGGACCCTACCGAGGATCTGAAGCTTTCTTT. Protein product: CASSLVGPYRGSEAFF.

This clonotype was seen at least ten times. The gene calls are TRBV7-8 and TRBJ2-5; D might be TRBD2 (6 bases). CDR3 length equals 16 residues. CDR1 is SGHVS, CDR2 FQNEAQ, per germline. Trimming left V 1 base short and J 0 bases short, with 12 bases between. The CDR3 coding sequence is TGTGCCAGCAGCTTAGGACCGGGGGAGTACCAAGAGACCCAGTACTTC. This sequence encodes CASSLGPGEYQETQYF.

This chain uses TRBV6-2 or TRBV6-3 with TRBJ2-7; D could derive from TRBD1 or TRBD2 (7 bases each). The CDR3 runs to 18 residues. Germline V gene data show CDR1 as MNHEY and CDR2 as SVGEGT. Trimming took 6 bases from V and 4 from J, leaving 28 bases between them. The CDR3 region is CASSPLGNLPGGLYEQYV. The CDR3 DNA reads TGTGCCAGCAGCCCTCTAGGCAATTTACCAGGGGGACTATACGAGCAGTACGTC.

In its sample, this clonotype was seen a few times. V is TRBV20-1 and J is TRBJ1-1, with TRBD1 matching 7 bases. This CDR3 spans 16 amino acids. V shed 0 bases, J shed 0 bases, and the junction held 7 bases outside the gene matches. Germline V gene data show CDR1 as DFQATT and CDR2 as SNEGSKA (reference sequence). The CDR3 DNA sequence: TGCAGTGCTAGAGATTGGAGGGACAGCATGAACACTGAAGCTTTCTTT. Its protein is CSARDWRDSMNTEAFF.

The chain has TRBV24-1 and TRBJ2-1; weak D call: TRBD2 (6 bases). This CDR3 is built from 16 residues. Germline V gene sequence: CDR1 KGHDR, CDR2 SFDVKD. The V end lost 4 bases, the J end lost 6 bases, and 18 bases lay between the germline ends. The CDR3 loop reads CATSEIGGAMGNEQFF. In nucleotides, the CDR3 is TGTGCCACCAGTGAAATAGGAGGGGCTATGGGCAATGAGCAGTTCTTC.

The rearrangement uses TRBV4-1 and TRBJ1-2; tentatively, D is TRBD1 (6 bases). Between the trimmed V and J ends, which lost 3 bases and 0 bases, there was a span of 14 bases. The CDR3 sequence is 16 residues long. The germline V gene encodes CDR1 MGHRA and CDR2 YSYEKL. CDR3 DNA: TGCGCCAGCAGCCAGTACCAGGGGACCCCTAACTATGGCTACACCTTC. Translating it yields CASSQYQGTPNYGYTF.

This clonotype was observed a handful of times. The junction and the germline gene differ at one end; a read error may be behind it. The chain uses TRBV2 and TRBJ1-5; 7 positions agree with TRBD1. This CDR3 has 16 amino acids. CDR1 and CDR2 (germline): SNHLY, FYNNEI. This chain's CDR3 is CASRRGTASPNQPQHF. The CDR3 DNA reads as TGTGCCAGCAGGAGAGGGACAGCGTCTCCAAATCAGCCTCAGCATTTT.

This clonotype was found a few times. The chain joins TRBV7-8 to TRBJ2-2; D unclear. V was cut by 5 bases and J by 0 bases, with 13 bases left in between. There are 16 residues in the CDR3. Germline-derived CDR1 and CDR2 are SGHVS and FQNEAQ. CDR3 in amino acids: CASSPDVGTNTGELFF. The CDR3 DNA follows: TGTGCCAGCAGCCCTGACGTGGGGACGAACACCGGGGAGCTGTTTTTT. The entire variable domain, with the rest obtained from reference TRBV7-8 and TRBJ2-2, is as follows: GAGVSQSPRYKVAKRGQDVALRCDPISGHVSLFWYQQALGQGPEFLTYFQNEAQLDKSGLPSDRFFAERPEGSVSTLKIQRTQQEDSAVYLCASSPDVGTNTGELFFGEGSRLTVL.

The table lists this clonotype with many counts. The CDR3, as DNA: TGTGCCAGCAGCCCTGTTTACCCGGGACAGAGAGGGGCTTTCTTT. Translated, it gives CASSPVYPGQRGAFF. The J gene is TRBJ1-1, the V gene TRBV7-2; the match to TRBD1 covers 7 bases. The CDR3 consists of 15 residues. Germline CDR1 is SGHTA and CDR2 is FQGNSA. J lost 11 bases, V lost 5 bases, and 17 bases had no gene match.

This chain joins TRBV28 and TRBJ2-7; a weak D match, TRBD1 (5 bases). CDR3 length: 14 residues. Trimming took off 6 bases at V and 7 bases at J, with 19 bases between the two ends. Germline-derived CDR1 and CDR2 are MDHEN and SYDVKM. The CDR3 sequence is CASRSGSRVSEQYF. In nucleotides, the CDR3 is TGTGCCAGCAGGTCAGGGTCGCGAGTGAGTGAGCAGTACTTC.